This T cell receptor (beta chain) was identified in a study of CD8+ T cells in alopecia areata. Sequencing templates came from extracted RNA that was reverse transcribed into cDNA. Assay used: immunoSEQ multiplex PCR; TCRdb lists only in-frame clones, some missing. The profile shows about 180,000 clones, roughly 60% of them singletons. The CDR3 runs 15 residues. The J segment lost 2 bases and the V segment lost 4 bases, leaving 6 bases of the junction unmatched. The germline V gene has CDR1 SGHAT and CDR2 FQNNGV. Researchers picked out CD4+ and CD8+ T cells from PBMCs by sorting. The receptor's source is a human donor with alopecia areata. The material was CD4+ T cells sorted from blood, obtained at week 0. The rearrangement joins TRBV11-2 to TRBJ2-3, with TRBD2 identical over 7 bases. In DNA form, the CDR3 reads TGTGCCAGCAGCTGGCAGCGGGGTTTCACAGATACGCAGTATTTT. Protein sequence: CASSWQRGFTDTQYF.